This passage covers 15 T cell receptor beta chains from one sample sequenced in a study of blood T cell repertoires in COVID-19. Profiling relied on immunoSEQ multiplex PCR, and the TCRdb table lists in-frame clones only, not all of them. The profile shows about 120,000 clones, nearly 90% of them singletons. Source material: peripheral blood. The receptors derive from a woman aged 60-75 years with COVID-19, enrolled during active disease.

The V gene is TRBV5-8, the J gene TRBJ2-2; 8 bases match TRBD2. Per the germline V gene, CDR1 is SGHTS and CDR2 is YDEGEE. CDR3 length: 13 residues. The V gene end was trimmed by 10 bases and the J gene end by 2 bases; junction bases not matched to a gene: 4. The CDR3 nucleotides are TGTGCCCGGGGGGGCTACAACACCGGGGAGCTGTTTTTT. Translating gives CARGGYNTGELFF.

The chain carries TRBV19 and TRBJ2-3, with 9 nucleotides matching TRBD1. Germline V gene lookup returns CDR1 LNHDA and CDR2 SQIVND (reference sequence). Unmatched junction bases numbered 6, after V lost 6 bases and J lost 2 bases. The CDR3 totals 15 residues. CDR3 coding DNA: TGTGCCAGTAGCAAAAACAGGGGGCCCACAGATACGCAGTATTTT. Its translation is CASSKNRGPTDTQYF.

The DNA of the CDR3 is TGTGCCAGCAGGGGCGAACAGGGGACTGAAGCTTTCTTT. It translates to CASRGEQGTEAFF. J is TRBJ1-1 and V is TRBV2, with TRBD1 matching 7 bases. V lost 6 bases, J lost 5 bases, and 6 bases stayed unmatched. The length of the CDR3 is 13 residues. Germline CDR1 and CDR2: SNHLY and FYNNEI.

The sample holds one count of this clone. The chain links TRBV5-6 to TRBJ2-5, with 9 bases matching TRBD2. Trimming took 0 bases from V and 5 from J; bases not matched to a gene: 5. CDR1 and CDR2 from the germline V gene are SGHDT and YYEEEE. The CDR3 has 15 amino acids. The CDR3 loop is CASSLVSGGMETQYF. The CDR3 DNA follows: TGTGCCAGCAGCTTGGTTAGCGGGGGTATGGAGACCCAGTACTTC.

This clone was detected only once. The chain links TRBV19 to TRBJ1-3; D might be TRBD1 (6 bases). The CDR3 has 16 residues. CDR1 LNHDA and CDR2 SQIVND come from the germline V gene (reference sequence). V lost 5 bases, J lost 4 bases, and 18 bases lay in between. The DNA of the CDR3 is TGTGCCAGTAGTTACAGGGACCGCCATTCCGGAAACACCATATATTTT. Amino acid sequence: CASSYRDRHSGNTIYF.

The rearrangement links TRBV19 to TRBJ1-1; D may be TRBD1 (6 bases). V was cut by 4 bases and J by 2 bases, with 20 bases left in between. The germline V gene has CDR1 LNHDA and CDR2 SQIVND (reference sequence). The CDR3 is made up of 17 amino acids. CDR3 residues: CASSTGPGAGLNTEAFF. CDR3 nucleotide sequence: TGTGCCAGTAGTACCGGCCCAGGGGCGGGACTAAACACTGAAGCTTTCTTT.

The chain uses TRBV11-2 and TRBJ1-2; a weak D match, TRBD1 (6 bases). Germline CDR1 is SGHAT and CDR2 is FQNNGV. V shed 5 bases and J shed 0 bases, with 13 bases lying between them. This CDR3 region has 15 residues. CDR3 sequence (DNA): TGTGCCAGCAGCGCCCTCAGGGGCACTAACTATGGCTACACCTTC. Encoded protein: CASSALRGTNYGYTF.

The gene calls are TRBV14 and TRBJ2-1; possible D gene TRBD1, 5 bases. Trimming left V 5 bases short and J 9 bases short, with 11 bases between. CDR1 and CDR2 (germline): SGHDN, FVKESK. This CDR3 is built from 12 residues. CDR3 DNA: TGTGCCAGCAGCTTTATTCAGGGTGAGCAGTTCTTC. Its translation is CASSFIQGEQFF.

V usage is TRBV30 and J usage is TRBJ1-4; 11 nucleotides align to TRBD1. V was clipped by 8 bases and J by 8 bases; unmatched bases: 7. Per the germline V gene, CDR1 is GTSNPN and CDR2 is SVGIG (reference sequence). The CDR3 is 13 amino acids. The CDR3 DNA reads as TGTGCCCGAGGGACAGGGGGGAGAGAAAAACTGTTTTTT. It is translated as CARGTGGREKLFF.

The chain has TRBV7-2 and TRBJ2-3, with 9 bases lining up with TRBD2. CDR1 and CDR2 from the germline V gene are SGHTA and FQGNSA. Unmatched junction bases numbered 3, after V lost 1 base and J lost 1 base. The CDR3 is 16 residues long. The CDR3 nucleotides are TGTGCCAGCAGCTTAGGGCGGGGGGGCGGCACAGATACGCAGTATTTT. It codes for CASSLGRGGGTDTQYF. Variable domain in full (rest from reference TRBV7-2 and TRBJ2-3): GAGVSQSPSNKVTEKGKDVELRCDPISGHTALYWYRQSLGQGLEFLIYFQGNSAPDKSGLPSDRFSAERTGGSVSTLTIQRTQQEDSAVYLCASSLGRGGGTDTQYFGPGTRLTVL.

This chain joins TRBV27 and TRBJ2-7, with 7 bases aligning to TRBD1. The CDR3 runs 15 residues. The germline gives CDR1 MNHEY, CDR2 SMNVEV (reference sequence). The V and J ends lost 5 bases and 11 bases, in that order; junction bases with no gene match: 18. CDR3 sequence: CASSTLSNGRGWKYF. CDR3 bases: TGTGCCAGCAGTACTTTATCGAACGGCAGGGGGTGGAAGTACTTC.

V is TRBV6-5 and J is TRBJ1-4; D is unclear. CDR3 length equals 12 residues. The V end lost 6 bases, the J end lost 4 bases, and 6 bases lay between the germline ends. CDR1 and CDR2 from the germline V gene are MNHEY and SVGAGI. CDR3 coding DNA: TGTGCCAGCAGCGGGATTAATGAAAAACTGTTTTTT. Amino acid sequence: CASSGINEKLFF.

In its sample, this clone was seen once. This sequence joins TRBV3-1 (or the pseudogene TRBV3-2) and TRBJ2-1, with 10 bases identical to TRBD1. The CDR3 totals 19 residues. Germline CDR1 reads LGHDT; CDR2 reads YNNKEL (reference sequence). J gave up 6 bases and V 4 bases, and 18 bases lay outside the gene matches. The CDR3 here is CASSPPRPSPGQGINEQFF. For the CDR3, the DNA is TGTGCCAGCAGCCCCCCCAGGCCATCCCCGGGACAGGGGATCAATGAGCAGTTCTTC.

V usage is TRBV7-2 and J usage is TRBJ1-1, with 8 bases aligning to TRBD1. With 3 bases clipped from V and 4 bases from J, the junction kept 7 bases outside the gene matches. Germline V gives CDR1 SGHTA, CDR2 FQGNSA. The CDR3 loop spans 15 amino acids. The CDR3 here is CASSFRTGLATEAFF. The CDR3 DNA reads TGTGCCAGCAGCTTTCGGACAGGGTTGGCCACTGAAGCTTTCTTT.

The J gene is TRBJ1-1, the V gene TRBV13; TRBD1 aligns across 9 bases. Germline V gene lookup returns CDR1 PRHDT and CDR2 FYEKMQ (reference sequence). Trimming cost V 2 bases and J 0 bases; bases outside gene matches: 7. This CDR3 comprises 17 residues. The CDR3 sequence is CASSLTDRGYLNTEAFF. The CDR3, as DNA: TGTGCCAGCAGCTTAACCGACAGGGGGTACTTGAACACTGAAGCTTTCTTT.